This T cell receptor (beta chain) was identified during a study of shared clonotypes between healthy human individuals. This table comes from immunoSEQ multiplex PCR, and its TCRdb copy is limited to in-frame clones, with some not included. The data show 700,000 or so clones, roughly 78% seen once. The germline CDR1 and CDR2 sequences are MRHNA and SNTAGT. The junction had 16 bases not matched to a gene; V was cut back by 10 bases and J by 2 bases. The CDR3 loop spans 16 amino acids. The source is a woman aged 30 to 39 in good health. The specimen sequenced was memory CD4+ T cells sorted from blood. Subset: CD45RA-negative fraction. The J gene is TRBJ2-7, the V gene TRBV6-4, with 8 bases fitting TRBD2. The CDR3 protein is CAITLTGLAFTYEQYF. CDR3 bases: TGTGCCATCACCCTTACCGGACTAGCTTTTACCTACGAGCAGTACTTC.